Listed below are T cell receptor beta chains from one sample, sequenced in a study of T-cell reconstitution after alpha-beta-depleted transplantation in children. TCRdb reanalysed the PCR reads using MiXCR and keeps one entry per CDR3 protein. The sample contains 200,000 to 250,000 distinct CDR3 sequences, roughly 11% of which appear only once. Here the sequenced sample was PBMCs, taken before TCRalphabeta/CD19-depleted stem cell transplant. All receptors derive from a child younger than two with acute myeloid leukemia, due to receive a stem cell transplant. CDR3s include the opening cysteine and the closing phenylalanine or tryptophan. A D gene is named only where the DNA matches it firmly. The listing skips clone size in some rows; elsewhere it reads once, few, many or a size class.

clone_size: few
d_call: NA
j_call: TRBJ1-3
v_call: TRBV30
cdr3_nt: TGTGCCTGGAACGGGAACCTTGGAAACACCATATATTTT
cdr3_aa: CAWNGNLGNTIYF

clone_size: NA
d_call: NA
j_call: TRBJ1-5
v_call: TRBV5-1
cdr3_nt: TGCGCCAGCAGCTTGCGCGAAAATCAGCCCCAGCATTTT
cdr3_aa: CASSLRENQPQHF

clone_size: many
d_call: NA
j_call: TRBJ1-4
v_call: TRBV12-3/TRBV12-4
cdr3_nt: TGTGCCAGCAGTTTCTTGGGTCTTGAACTGTTTTTT
cdr3_aa: CASSFLGLELFF

clone_size: many
d_call: NA
j_call: TRBJ1-1
v_call: TRBV19
cdr3_nt: TGTGCCAGTAGTATAATGGCAGGGGCAGCTTTCTTT
cdr3_aa: CASSIMAGAAFF

clone_size: many
d_call: NA
j_call: TRBJ2-1
v_call: TRBV5-1
cdr3_nt: TGCGCCAGCAGCTTGGATCCCTCCTTCGGCGGCTACAATGAGCAGTTCTTC
cdr3_aa: CASSLDPSFGGYNEQFF

clone_size: many
d_call: NA
j_call: TRBJ1-5
v_call: TRBV21-1
cdr3_nt: TGTGCCAGCAGCCCCCGACAGGGCCTCAATCAGCCCCAGCATTTT
cdr3_aa: CASSPRQGLNQPQHF

clone_size: many
d_call: NA
j_call: TRBJ2-5
v_call: TRBV29-1
cdr3_nt: TGCAGCGTAGCTCGTGACGGAGAGGGAGAGACCCAGTACTTC
cdr3_aa: CSVARDGEGETQYF

clone_size: many
d_call: NA
j_call: TRBJ2-1
v_call: TRBV5-1
cdr3_nt: TGCGCCAGCAGCTTGTGGGCCAAAGACAATGAGCAGTTCTTC
cdr3_aa: CASSLWAKDNEQFF

clone_size: many
d_call: TRBD2
j_call: TRBJ2-1
v_call: TRBV13
cdr3_nt: TGTGCCAGCAGCCGTTTGGGACTAGCGGGAGGTGAGCAGTTCTTC
cdr3_aa: CASSRLGLAGGEQFF

clone_size: many
d_call: NA
j_call: TRBJ2-3
v_call: TRBV20-1
cdr3_nt: TGCAGTGCTAACGGGCAGCGGAGAGGAGATACGCAGTATTTT
cdr3_aa: CSANGQRRGDTQYF

clone_size: many
d_call: TRBD2
j_call: TRBJ2-2
v_call: TRBV5-1
cdr3_nt: TGCGCCAGCAGCGCCGGGACTAGGGTCACCGGGGAGCTGTTTTTT
cdr3_aa: CASSAGTRVTGELFF

clone_size: many
d_call: NA
j_call: TRBJ1-1
v_call: TRBV5-6
cdr3_nt: TGTGCCAGCAGCTTGGCGGGGGGCAGGGGTGCTGAAGCTTTCTTT
cdr3_aa: CASSLAGGRGAEAFF

clone_size: NA
d_call: NA
j_call: TRBJ1-4
v_call: TRBV11-3
cdr3_nt: TGTGCCAGCAGCCCCTCAAGTGAAAAACTGTTTTTT
cdr3_aa: CASSPSSEKLFF

clone_size: many
d_call: NA
j_call: TRBJ2-6
v_call: TRBV5-1
cdr3_nt: TGCGCCAGCAGCCGGGGGCTCCCTGGGGCCAACGTCCTGACTTTC
cdr3_aa: CASSRGLPGANVLTF

clone_size: many
d_call: NA
j_call: TRBJ1-5
v_call: TRBV20-1
cdr3_nt: TGCAGTGCTTTAGGGACGGTATATCAGCCCCAGCATTTT
cdr3_aa: CSALGTVYQPQHF

clone_size: many
d_call: NA
j_call: TRBJ2-7
v_call: TRBV7-2
cdr3_nt: TGTGCCAGCAGCTTTGCGGGTACCTACGAGCAGTACTTC
cdr3_aa: CASSFAGTYEQYF

clone_size: many
d_call: NA
j_call: TRBJ2-7
v_call: TRBV11-2
cdr3_nt: TGTGCCAGCAGCTTAGTTGGGGATTCGGACTTC
cdr3_aa: CASSLVGDSDF

clone_size: many
d_call: NA
j_call: TRBJ2-3
v_call: TRBV29-1
cdr3_nt: TGCAGCGTTGATTTGGTGGCAGATACGCAGTATTTT
cdr3_aa: CSVDLVADTQYF

clone_size: many
d_call: NA
j_call: TRBJ1-2
v_call: TRBV29-1
cdr3_nt: TGCAGCGTTGTTGAGGGAAATCCCTATGGCTACACCTTC
cdr3_aa: CSVVEGNPYGYTF

clone_size: many
d_call: TRBD2
j_call: TRBJ2-3
v_call: TRBV7-3
cdr3_nt: TGTGCCAGCAGTCTAGCGGGAGTATCAGATACGCAGTATTTT
cdr3_aa: CASSLAGVSDTQYF

clone_size: NA
d_call: NA
j_call: TRBJ1-6
v_call: TRBV6-5
cdr3_nt: TGTGCCAGCAGTTACTCGCTCCAGGGCGGTAATTCACCCCTCCACTTT
cdr3_aa: CASSYSLQGGNSPLHF

clone_size: NA
d_call: NA
j_call: TRBJ1-1
v_call: TRBV7-9
cdr3_nt: TGTGCCAGCAGCTTAGAGCCAGAGAACACTGAAGCTTTCTTT
cdr3_aa: CASSLEPENTEAFF

clone_size: few
d_call: NA
j_call: TRBJ2-7
v_call: TRBV29-1
cdr3_nt: TGCAGCGTTGCCGGGACCTACTACGAGCAGTACTTC
cdr3_aa: CSVAGTYYEQYF

clone_size: many
d_call: NA
j_call: TRBJ2-1
v_call: TRBV10-3
cdr3_nt: TGTGCCATCAGTGAGCTAGCGAGCTCCTACAATGAGCAGTTCTTC
cdr3_aa: CAISELASSYNEQFF

clone_size: many
d_call: TRBD1
j_call: TRBJ2-2
v_call: TRBV12-3/TRBV12-4
cdr3_nt: TGTGCCAGCAGTTTTAGCGGGACAGGGGATACCGGGGAGCTGTTTTTT
cdr3_aa: CASSFSGTGDTGELFF

clone_size: NA
d_call: TRBD1
j_call: TRBJ2-1
v_call: TRBV2
cdr3_nt: TGTGCCAGCAGAGACCGGACAGGCGCTCTTTACAATGAGCAGTTCTTC
cdr3_aa: CASRDRTGALYNEQFF

clone_size: many
d_call: NA
j_call: TRBJ2-3
v_call: TRBV9
cdr3_nt: TGTGCCAGCAGCGAACTAGGGGGAGAGGGAGATACGCAGTATTTT
cdr3_aa: CASSELGGEGDTQYF

clone_size: many
d_call: TRBD1
j_call: TRBJ1-2
v_call: TRBV28
cdr3_nt: TGTGCCAGCAGCCGAGGGGGCGGGGGCTATGGCTACACCTTC
cdr3_aa: CASSRGGGGYGYTF

clone_size: many
d_call: NA
j_call: TRBJ2-1
v_call: TRBV6-1
cdr3_nt: TGTGCCAGCAGTTATAGCGTTCACGGGGATGAGCAGTTCTTC
cdr3_aa: CASSYSVHGDEQFF

clone_size: many
d_call: NA
j_call: TRBJ2-1
v_call: TRBV30
cdr3_nt: TGTGCCTGGGCTACTTCATCAAGCTCCTACAATGAGCAGTTCTTC
cdr3_aa: CAWATSSSSYNEQFF

clone_size: many
d_call: NA
j_call: TRBJ2-2
v_call: TRBV7-9
cdr3_nt: TGTGCCAGCAGCTTAGCAGGGAACACCGGGGAGCTGTTTTTT
cdr3_aa: CASSLAGNTGELFF

clone_size: many
d_call: TRBD1
j_call: TRBJ2-3
v_call: TRBV24-1
cdr3_nt: TGTGCCACCAGTTTTACAGGGGCAGATACGCAGTATTTT
cdr3_aa: CATSFTGADTQYF

clone_size: many
d_call: TRBD2
j_call: TRBJ2-3
v_call: TRBV15
cdr3_nt: TGTGCCACCAGCAGCGGGACTAGCGGGAGCACAGATACGCAGTATTTT
cdr3_aa: CATSSGTSGSTDTQYF

clone_size: many
d_call: NA
j_call: TRBJ2-7
v_call: TRBV11-2
cdr3_nt: TGTGCCAGCAGCTTGGCGATCCGCTCCTACGAGCAGTACTTC
cdr3_aa: CASSLAIRSYEQYF

clone_size: many
d_call: NA
j_call: TRBJ1-6
v_call: TRBV7-2
cdr3_nt: TGTGCCAGCAGCTCGCCGGGTTCTAGGAGTTCACCCCTCCACTTT
cdr3_aa: CASSSPGSRSSPLHF

clone_size: many
d_call: NA
j_call: TRBJ1-1
v_call: TRBV10-3
cdr3_nt: TGTGCCATCAGAGGGGGGCAAGTGAGCACTGAAGCTTTCTTT
cdr3_aa: CAIRGGQVSTEAFF

clone_size: many
d_call: NA
j_call: TRBJ1-5
v_call: TRBV28
cdr3_nt: TGTGCCAGCAGTTTAGTAGAGCCCCAGCATTTT
cdr3_aa: CASSLVEPQHF

clone_size: few
d_call: NA
j_call: TRBJ1-5
v_call: TRBV19
cdr3_nt: TGTGCCAGTAGTCCCTCCCAGGGGATCAATCAGCCCCAGCATTTT
cdr3_aa: CASSPSQGINQPQHF

clone_size: many
d_call: NA
j_call: TRBJ2-7
v_call: TRBV6-1
cdr3_nt: TGTGCCAGCAGTCCGCGGGTCCGGGACTACGAGCAGTACTTC
cdr3_aa: CASSPRVRDYEQYF

clone_size: many
d_call: NA
j_call: TRBJ1-1
v_call: TRBV5-7
cdr3_nt: TGTGCCAGCAGCTTGGGGGTCATGAACACTGAAGCTTTCTTT
cdr3_aa: CASSLGVMNTEAFF

clone_size: many
d_call: NA
j_call: TRBJ1-5
v_call: TRBV12-3/TRBV12-4
cdr3_nt: TGTGCCAGCAGTTTGGGAACCCAGCCCCAGCATTTT
cdr3_aa: CASSLGTQPQHF